These 25 T cell receptor beta chains came from one sample sequenced in a study of CD8 T cells in ankylosing spondylitis. MiXCR was run by TCRdb on the 5' RACE reads, yielding one entry per CDR3 protein. The sample shows approximately 400,000 distinct CDR3 sequences, roughly 17% of them seen only once. Broader study findings: A motif of fewer than ten highly homologous TCR beta variants was seen as apparently characteristic of ankylosing spondylitis blood.

No antigen is known for these receptors. Sequencing was done on a sample of blood, either unsorted or a sorted T cell fraction (not recorded which). The receptors shown here come from a male donor with ankylosing spondylitis.

This clonotype was observed a few times. J is TRBJ2-4 and V is TRBV2; D not resolved. This CDR3 region has 15 residues. Trimming shortened V by 4 bases and J by 0 bases, and 10 bases separated the two germline ends. In germline, CDR1 is SNHLY, CDR2 FYNNEI. This chain's CDR3 is CASSVPGLAKNIQYF. The CDR3 DNA follows: TGTGCCAGCAGTGTTCCCGGCCTAGCCAAAAACATTCAGTACTTC. Combining the CDR3 with reference TRBV2 and TRBJ2-4 gives the whole variable domain EPEVTQTPSHQVTQMGQEVILRCVPISNHLYFYWYRQILGQKVEFLVSFYNNEISEKSEIFDDQFSVERPDGSNFTLKIRSTKLEDSAMYFCASSVPGLAKNIQYFGAGTRLSVL.

CDR3 in amino acids: CASSPGDRAISDTQYF. The CDR3 DNA sequence: TGCGCCAGCAGCCCAGGGGACAGGGCAATCTCAGATACGCAGTATTTT. This chain links TRBV4-3 with TRBJ2-3; 9 nucleotides match TRBD1. The CDR3 runs to 16 residues. V lost 4 bases, J lost 4 bases, and 9 bases stayed unmatched. Germline CDR1 and CDR2: LGHNA and YSLEER.

The chain has TRBV20-1 and TRBJ1-6, with D perhaps TRBD1 (5 bases). Germline V gives CDR1 DFQATT, CDR2 SNEGSKA (reference sequence). With 3 bases removed from V and 4 bases from J, the gap between germline ends came to 13 bases. This CDR3 has 15 amino acids. Written as DNA, the CDR3 is TGCAGTGCTAGTTTGGCGGCAGGGTATAATTCACCCCTCCACTTT. Protein: CSASLAAGYNSPLHF.

The chain combines TRBV20-1 with TRBJ2-3; 12 bases align to TRBD2. Germline values: CDR1 DFQATT, CDR2 SNEGSKA (reference sequence). The CDR3 spans 16 residues. V gave up 5 bases and J gave up 0 bases; unmatched junction bases: 6. The CDR3 here is CSAPGTSGRSTDTQYF. The CDR3 bases are TGCAGTGCTCCCGGGACTAGCGGGCGTAGCACAGATACGCAGTATTTT.

This clonotype was found many times. The genes are TRBV5-1 and TRBJ2-7; D might be TRBD2 (6 bases). Deletions cut 4 bases from V and 5 bases from J, with 16 bases between. This CDR3 contains 14 residues. Germline V lookup: CDR1 SGHRS, CDR2 YFSETQ. The CDR3 nucleotides are TGCGCCAGCAGCCCTGGGACGGAGGGGAACGAGCAGTACTTC. Protein sequence: CASSPGTEGNEQYF.

This clonotype was observed once. The chain recombines TRBV28 with TRBJ1-5; D might be TRBD1 (6 bases). CDR1 is MDHEN and CDR2 is SYDVKM in the germline V gene. Trimming shortened V by 6 bases and J by 7 bases, and 16 bases separated the two germline ends. The CDR3 has 14 residues. The CDR3 DNA follows: TGTGCCAGCAGCATCCCGGGGGGGCAACAGCCCCAGCATTTT. It translates to CASSIPGGQQPQHF.

This clonotype occurred many times. The rearrangement links TRBV5-1 to TRBJ2-2; D unresolved. Trimming left V 0 bases short and J 7 bases short, with 10 bases between. Germline-derived CDR1 and CDR2 are SGHRS and YFSETQ. The CDR3 extends over 14 amino acids. The CDR3 DNA reads as TGCGCCAGCAGCTTGGGGCTGTCAGGCGGGGAGCTGTTTTTT. Protein product: CASSLGLSGGELFF.

In its sample, this clonotype was seen a few times. The V gene is TRBV18, the J gene TRBJ1-2, with unresolved D. The CDR3 contains 14 residues. Germline lookup yields CDR1 KGHSH and CDR2 LQKENI. The ends were cut back, 2 bases at V and 2 bases at J, with 9 bases in the middle. In nucleotides, the CDR3 is TGTGCCAGCTCACCAGCCGACAAAAACTATGGCTACACCTTC. Translating it yields CASSPADKNYGYTF.

This clonotype was observed many times. The chain links TRBV5-1 to TRBJ2-5, with D perhaps matching TRBD1 or TRBD2 (5 bases each). The V end was cut by 5 bases, the J end by 5 bases, with 16 bases between. This CDR3 region has 14 residues. Germline CDR1 is SGHRS and CDR2 is YFSETQ. The DNA of the CDR3 is TGCGCCAGCAGGCACTCTGCAGGGAGCGAGACCCAGTACTTC. This encodes CASRHSAGSETQYF.

On this clonotype: Mismatch with germline at one junction end may stem from a read error. The rearrangement uses TRBV3-1 and TRBJ2-5, with 10 nucleotides matching TRBD2. The CDR3 is made up of 17 amino acids. Per germline, CDR1 LGHDT and CDR2 YNNKEL (reference sequence). The CDR3 DNA sequence: TGTGCCACCAGCCCCCATCGGGGAGCGGGAGGGGGGGAGACCCAGTACTTC. It yields the protein CATSPHRGAGGGETQYF.

This clonotype was detected many times. The chain links TRBV7-2 to TRBJ2-1; D might be TRBD2 (5 bases). CDR3 size: 12 residues. Germline V gene data show CDR1 as SGHTA and CDR2 as FQGNSA. V lost 6 bases to trimming and J lost 6 bases, with 9 bases between them. CDR3 sequence: CASRPGVNEQFF. The DNA of the CDR3 is TGTGCCAGCAGACCCGGGGTCAATGAGCAGTTCTTC.

J is TRBJ2-1 and V is TRBV25-1; 8 nucleotides match TRBD1. This CDR3 is 16 amino acids long. After removal of 2 bases from V and 5 bases from J, the junction contained 8 bases not matched to a gene. From germline, CDR1 is MGHDK and CDR2 SYGVNS. The CDR3 sequence: CASSEVWTGPHNEQFF. The CDR3 DNA is TGTGCCAGCAGTGAAGTGTGGACAGGGCCCCACAATGAGCAGTTCTTC. The full variable domain, completed using reference TRBV25-1 and TRBJ2-1, is EADIYQTPRYLVIGTGKKITLECSQTMGHDKMYWYQQDPGMELHLIHYSYGVNSTEKGDLSSESTVSRIRTEHFPLTLESARPSHTSQYLCASSEVWTGPHNEQFFGPGTRLTVL.

CDR3 nucleotide sequence: TGTGCCAGCAGTTACGGCGGGAGGCACTACGAGCAGTACTTC. Translating gives CASSYGGRHYEQYF. This chain links TRBV6-2 or TRBV6-3 with TRBJ2-7; 8 bases are a match to TRBD2. V shed 2 bases, J shed 3 bases, and the junction held 3 bases outside the gene matches. The CDR3 is 14 residues long. CDR1 is MNHEY, CDR2 SVGEGT, per germline.

In nucleotides, the CDR3 is TGTGCCAGCAGTCATTCCGGGGCCCCCACTGAAGCTTTCTTT. Its translation is CASSHSGAPTEAFF. The chain couples TRBV5-4 to TRBJ1-1, with a weak D call TRBD1 (5 bases). The V and J ends lost 5 bases and 4 bases respectively, with 15 bases between them. This CDR3 region has 14 residues. Looked up from germline, CDR1 is SGHNT and CDR2 is YYREEE (reference sequence).

V and J are TRBV20-1 and TRBJ2-1, with D hard to call. This CDR3 is built from 14 residues. Germline assignment: CDR1 DFQATT and CDR2 SNEGSKA (reference sequence). Between the trimmed V and J ends, which lost 2 bases and 2 bases, there was a span of 10 bases. The CDR3 loop reads CSARLNPPYNEQFF. CDR3 bases: TGCAGTGCTAGACTTAACCCGCCCTACAATGAGCAGTTCTTC.

The V gene is TRBV5-1, the J gene TRBJ2-1, with TRBD2 matching 16 bases. The J segment lost 7 bases and the V segment lost 3 bases, leaving 10 bases of the junction unmatched. The CDR3 contains 18 residues. The germline V gene encodes CDR1 SGHRS and CDR2 YFSETQ. DNA for the CDR3: TGCGCCAGCAGCTCCTTGGGACTAGCGGGAGGGGGGGCTAATGAGCAGTTCTTC. This encodes CASSSLGLAGGGANEQFF. Filled out from reference TRBV5-1 and TRBJ2-1, the complete variable domain reads KAGVTQTPRYLIKTRGQQVTLSCSPISGHRSVSWYQQTPGQGLQFLFEYFSETQRNKGNFPGRFSGRQFSNSRSEMNVSTLELGDSALYLCASSSLGLAGGGANEQFFGPGTRLTVL.

The chain links TRBV4-3 to TRBJ2-2; tentative D call: TRBD2 (7 bases). The CDR3 loop spans 15 amino acids. V was clipped by 4 bases and J by 5 bases, with 14 bases between them. From germline, CDR1 is LGHNA and CDR2 YSLEER. CDR3 sequence (DNA): TGCGCCAGCAGCCGTGGGAGGGGGGTGACCGGGGAGCTGTTTTTT. Amino acid sequence: CASSRGRGVTGELFF.

This clonotype turned up a few times. The V and J genes are TRBV7-2 and TRBJ2-1, with D possibly called TRBD1 or TRBD2 (6 bases each). CDR1 is SGHTA and CDR2 is FQGNSA in the germline V gene. Trimming pared 4 bases from V and 3 bases from J, leaving 16 bases between. This CDR3 is built from 16 residues. The CDR3 is CASSSSGGLVYNEQFF. As DNA, the CDR3 is TGTGCCAGCAGCTCAAGTGGGGGGCTGGTCTACAATGAGCAGTTCTTC. Drawing the rest from reference TRBV7-2 and TRBJ2-1, the complete variable domain is GAGVSQSPSNKVTEKGKDVELRCDPISGHTALYWYRQSLGQGLEFLIYFQGNSAPDKSGLPSDRFSAERTGGSVSTLTIQRTQQEDSAVYLCASSSSGGLVYNEQFFGPGTRLTVL.

This clonotype came up a few times. The genes are TRBV2 and TRBJ1-1; D not resolved. CDR3 size: 11 residues. Trimming cost V 7 bases and J 0 bases, with 3 bases left between them. Germline CDR1 and CDR2: SNHLY and FYNNEI. The CDR3 region is CASTMNTEAFF. CDR3 bases: TGTGCCAGCACTATGAACACTGAAGCTTTCTTT.

This clonotype was seen a handful of times. The chain recombines TRBV3-1 with TRBJ1-2, with 7 bases identical to TRBD1. Losses at the gene ends were 2 bases for V and 6 bases for J; bases not matched to a gene: 12. The CDR3 sequence is 16 residues long. Germline V gene lookup returns CDR1 LGHDT and CDR2 YNNKEL (reference sequence). The DNA of the CDR3 is TGTGCCAGCAGCCAACATATGACAGGGACAAAGGATGGCTACACCTTC. As protein: CASSQHMTGTKDGYTF.

The V and J genes are TRBV5-1 and TRBJ2-2; 12 bases align to TRBD2. Looked up from germline, CDR1 is SGHRS and CDR2 is YFSETQ. The CDR3 covers 17 residues. Losses at the gene ends were 0 bases for V and 5 bases for J; bases not matched to a gene: 5. CDR3 protein: CASSLDLAGGPTGELFF. The CDR3 DNA is TGCGCCAGCAGCTTGGACCTAGCGGGGGGGCCGACCGGGGAGCTGTTTTTT.

This clonotype has only a few counts. This chain links TRBV20-1 with TRBJ2-1; the D is unclear. Germline-derived CDR1 and CDR2 are DFQATT and SNEGSKA (reference sequence). This CDR3 spans 16 amino acids. Trimming removed 0 bases from V and 8 bases from J, with 20 bases in between. This CDR3 reads CSARDNPAFHLDEQFF. In DNA form, the CDR3 reads TGCAGTGCTAGAGATAATCCCGCTTTCCACTTGGATGAGCAGTTCTTC.

This clonotype was counted only a few times. This sequence joins TRBV7-8 and TRBJ2-2; D uncertain. This CDR3 is 15 amino acids long. CDR1 is SGHVS, CDR2 FQNEAQ, per germline. The ends were cut back, 1 base at V and 5 bases at J, with 11 bases in the middle. The CDR3 coding sequence is TGTGCCAGCAGCTTAGTGGACGGATGGACCGGGGAGCTGTTTTTT. Translation gives CASSLVDGWTGELFF.

There are a few counts of this clonotype. The V and J genes are TRBV6-5 and TRBJ2-1; the D is unclear. CDR3 size: 14 residues. Germline-derived CDR1 and CDR2 are MNHEY and SVGAGI. V was clipped by 0 bases and J by 5 bases, with 8 bases between them. The CDR3, as DNA: TGTGCCAGCAGTTACTCGTCCGCCAACAATGAGCAGTTCTTC. It is translated as CASSYSSANNEQFF.

In this sample, this clonotype turned up a few times. This chain connects TRBV9 to TRBJ2-5, with 9 bases matching TRBD2. Trimming cost V 2 bases and J 4 bases; bases outside gene matches: 6. The CDR3 has 15 amino acids. Germline CDR1 and CDR2: SGDLS and YYNGEE. CDR3 coding DNA: TGTGCCAGCAGCGTTGGGCTAGCGGGAACAGAGACCCAGTACTTC. Residues: CASSVGLAGTETQYF.